The next 20 T cell receptor beta chains were all read from a single sample in a study of T cell changes during pregnancy in multiple sclerosis. The table came from immunoSEQ multiplex PCR; TCRdb's copy has only in-frame clones and leaves some out. Of 50,000 to 60,000 clones listed, 85% to 95% were seen once; the top ten hold approximately 0.29%. The sequences come from CD4+ T cells from peripheral blood mononuclear cells, collected in the second trimester of pregnancy. The receptors here all came from a female donor with multiple sclerosis, enrolled in a pregnancy study.

The chain uses TRBV19 and TRBJ2-5; perhaps TRBD2 as D (6 bases). V was cut by 5 bases and J by 7 bases, with 17 bases left in between. Looked up from germline, CDR1 is LNHDA and CDR2 is SQIVND (reference sequence). The CDR3 extends over 14 amino acids. The CDR3 loop is CASSFRLVEVTQYF. DNA of the CDR3: TGTGCCAGTAGTTTCAGACTAGTCGAGGTGACCCAGTACTTC.

The chain recombines TRBV7-9 with TRBJ2-2; possible D gene TRBD2, 7 bases. This CDR3 is 14 amino acids long. Trimming stripped 5 bases from V and 6 bases from J, with 13 bases between. From germline, CDR1 is SEHNR and CDR2 FQNEAQ (reference sequence). The CDR3: CASSLQGGAGELFF. For the CDR3, the DNA is TGTGCCAGCAGCCTTCAAGGGGGGGCCGGGGAGCTGTTTTTT.

The CDR3 bases are TGTGCCACCACAGCTACTTCTGGGGCCAACGTCCTGACTTTC. It translates to CATTATSGANVLTF. This rearrangement joins TRBV25-1 to TRBJ2-6; D is unclear. The CDR3 runs to 14 residues. The V gene lost 10 bases and the J gene lost 1 base, with 11 bases spanning the gap. CDR1 and CDR2 from the germline V gene are MGHDK and SYGVNS.

This rearrangement joins TRBV5-6 to TRBJ1-6, with 10 bases identical to TRBD1. The CDR3 runs to 16 residues. Germline CDR1 is SGHDT and CDR2 is YYEEEE. The junction had 4 bases not matched to a gene; V was cut back by 0 bases and J by 7 bases. The CDR3 here is CASSLAWGQGNSPLHF. The CDR3 DNA sequence: TGTGCCAGCAGCTTGGCCTGGGGACAGGGGAATTCACCCCTCCACTTT.

The chain employs TRBV6-5 and TRBJ1-2, with 9 nucleotides matching TRBD1. V was clipped by 5 bases and J by 5 bases; unmatched bases: 6. Germline V gene lookup returns CDR1 MNHEY and CDR2 SVGAGI. The length of the CDR3 is 14 residues. The CDR3: CASSVTGGRYGYTF. DNA of the CDR3: TGTGCCAGCAGTGTAACAGGGGGCCGGTATGGCTACACCTTC.

The genes are TRBV2 and TRBJ2-7; D is undetermined. Trimming took off 5 bases at V and 5 bases at J, with 7 bases between the two ends. Germline CDR1 and CDR2: SNHLY and FYNNEI. The CDR3 contains 11 residues. In nucleotides, the CDR3 is TGTGCCAGCAGTTACGAGGACGAGCAGTACTTC. It yields the protein CASSYEDEQYF.

The chain uses TRBV10-3 and TRBJ2-2; D is unclear. V lost 6 bases and J 5 bases, leaving 4 bases between the germline ends. The CDR3 is 11 amino acids. Germline V gene sequence: CDR1 ENHRY, CDR2 SYGVKD. CDR3 nucleotides: TGTGCCATCAGCGTAACCGGGGAGCTGTTTTTT. It codes for CAISVTGELFF.

The chain employs TRBV7-9 and TRBJ1-2; D is perhaps TRBD1 (5 bases). With 5 bases removed from V and 7 bases from J, the gap between germline ends came to 17 bases. Germline values: CDR1 SEHNR, CDR2 FQNEAQ (reference sequence). CDR3 size: 14 residues. The CDR3 spells CASSPLGGERGYTF. DNA of the CDR3: TGTGCCAGCAGCCCTCTGGGGGGAGAACGTGGCTACACCTTC.

The rearrangement uses TRBV5-8 and TRBJ2-3; TRBD1 matches at 8 bases. V shed 6 bases, J shed 2 bases, and the junction held 11 bases outside the gene matches. The CDR3 is 16 amino acids. Looked up from germline, CDR1 is SGHTS and CDR2 is YDEGEE. The CDR3 DNA is TGTGCCAGCATCGAATTTGGACAGGGTAACACAGATACGCAGTATTTT. Protein: CASIEFGQGNTDTQYF.

The J gene is TRBJ2-7, the V gene TRBV7-9, with D hard to call. The CDR3 has 14 amino acids. Per germline, CDR1 SEHNR and CDR2 FQNEAQ (reference sequence). V was trimmed by 2 bases and J by 5 bases, leaving 13 bases between them. The CDR3 DNA is TGTGCCAGCAGCTTAAGCACCCGCCGCGACGAGCAGTACTTC. Its translation is CASSLSTRRDEQYF. The full variable domain, rest sourced from reference TRBV7-9 and TRBJ2-7, is DTGVSQNPRHKITKRGQNVTFRCDPISEHNRLYWYRQTLGQGPEFLTYFQNEAQLEKSRLLSDRFSAERPKGSFSTLEIQRTEQGDSAMYLCASSLSTRRDEQYFGPGTRLTVT.

V usage is TRBV5-1 and J usage is TRBJ2-1, with a weak D call TRBD2 (6 bases). This CDR3 comprises 14 residues. Germline lookup yields CDR1 SGHRS and CDR2 YFSETQ. Trimming removed 0 bases from V and 9 bases from J, with 13 bases in between. The CDR3 sequence: CASSLAGGASEQFF. Written as DNA, the CDR3 is TGCGCCAGCAGCTTGGCCGGGGGTGCCTCTGAGCAGTTCTTC.

The chain combines TRBV12-5 with TRBJ2-3, with a tentative D call TRBD2 (6 bases). Trimming shortened V by 1 base and J by 9 bases, and 8 bases separated the two germline ends. The germline CDR1 and CDR2 sequences are LGHNT and FRNRAP. CDR3 length: 12 amino acids. The CDR3 DNA reads TGTGCTAGTGGTTTGGGGAGGGGCACGCAGTATTTT. It specifies CASGLGRGTQYF.

The J gene is TRBJ2-7, the V gene TRBV5-6, with TRBD1 matching 7 bases. Trimming at V came to 2 bases and at J to 2 bases, leaving 7 bases not matched to a gene. This CDR3 spans 15 amino acids. CDR1 SGHDT and CDR2 YYEEEE come from the germline V gene. The CDR3 sequence is CASSFVDRAAYEQYF. The CDR3 bases are TGTGCCAGCAGCTTTGTAGACAGGGCCGCCTACGAGCAGTACTTC.

The chain recombines TRBV9 with TRBJ1-1; D is possibly TRBD1 (5 bases). CDR3 size: 15 residues. V was clipped by 0 bases and J by 3 bases, with 12 bases between them. Germline lookup yields CDR1 SGDLS and CDR2 YYNGEE. CDR3 coding DNA: TGTGCCAGCAGCGTAGATTATGGGGGGGACACTGAAGCTTTCTTT. It codes for CASSVDYGGDTEAFF.

The chain has TRBV7-3 and TRBJ2-2; TRBD2 agrees at 14 bases. Losses at the gene ends were 8 bases for V and 6 bases for J; bases not matched to a gene: 2. The V gene's germline CDR1 is SGHTA and CDR2 FQGTGA. The CDR3 totals 14 residues. The CDR3 reads CASRLAGGPGELFF. The CDR3, as DNA: TGTGCCAGCCGACTAGCGGGGGGGCCCGGGGAGCTGTTTTTT.

The CDR3 loop is CASSLEGRTDTQYF. CDR3 nucleotides: TGTGCCAGCAGCTTAGAGGGCCGCACAGATACGCAGTATTTT. The chain couples TRBV5-4 to TRBJ2-3, with a possible D match to TRBD2 (5 bases). Between the trimmed V and J ends, which lost 2 bases and 1 base, there was a span of 8 bases. The V gene's germline CDR1 is SGHNT and CDR2 YYREEE (reference sequence). This CDR3 has 14 residues.

This chain joins TRBV10-3 and TRBJ1-2, with 7 bases lining up with TRBD1. The CDR3 is 16 amino acids. V trimming: 5 bases; J trimming: 1 base; junction bases outside the gene matches: 10. CDR1 is ENHRY and CDR2 is SYGVKD in the germline V gene. The chain's CDR3 is CAISLEGAKSNYGYTF. In nucleotides, the CDR3 is TGTGCCATCAGTCTCGAGGGGGCTAAAAGTAACTATGGCTACACCTTC.

The rearrangement uses TRBV5-1 and TRBJ2-5; TRBD2 agrees at 10 bases. The CDR3 is made up of 18 amino acids. Per the germline V gene, CDR1 is SGHRS and CDR2 is YFSETQ. V trimming: 3 bases; J trimming: 5 bases; junction bases outside the gene matches: 16. The CDR3, as DNA: TGCGCCAGCAGCTCGAGCGGGAGGGGGAAGCTTGCTGAGGAGACCCAGTACTTC. This encodes CASSSSGRGKLAEETQYF.

This clone has just one count. The chain recombines TRBV4-1 with TRBJ2-1, with D perhaps TRBD1 (6 bases). In germline, CDR1 is MGHRA, CDR2 YSYEKL. The germline V and J ends were trimmed by 4 bases and 8 bases, with 21 bases remaining between them. This CDR3 is built from 16 residues. The CDR3 bases are TGCGCCAGCAGCCCACCGGGCAGGGGTAAAGGGGATGAGCAGTTCTTC. It translates to CASSPPGRGKGDEQFF.

The rearrangement joins TRBV7-8 to TRBJ1-3; tentatively, D is TRBD1 (5 bases). The CDR3 runs 19 residues. The V end lost 4 bases, the J end lost 0 bases, and 22 bases lay between the germline ends. CDR1 and CDR2 from the germline V gene are SGHVS and FQNEAQ. CDR3 in DNA: TGTGCCAGCAGCTCACTCGCGACAGAACTAATAAGCTCTGGAAACACCATATATTTT. Its translation: CASSSLATELISSGNTIYF.